These 5 T cell receptor beta chains were all obtained from the same sample, sequenced in a study of blood T cell repertoires in COVID-19. Assay used: immunoSEQ multiplex PCR; TCRdb lists only in-frame clones, some missing. The sample shows some 7,800 clones, approximately 85% of them seen only once. The sequenced material came from peripheral blood. These receptor sequences come from a woman between 55 and 75 years old with active COVID-19.

The V gene is TRBV30, the J gene TRBJ2-3; 7 bases are shared with TRBD1. Germline CDR1 and CDR2: GTSNPN and SVGIG (reference sequence). V shed 2 bases, J shed 6 bases, and the junction held 5 bases outside the gene matches. The CDR3 runs to 13 residues. Written as DNA, the CDR3 is TGTGCCTGGAGTCAAAGGGGGCGGGATACGCAGTATTTT. It specifies CAWSQRGRDTQYF.

The V gene is TRBV28, the J gene TRBJ1-2; no definite D call. Trimming removed 2 bases from V and 2 bases from J, with 6 bases in between. CDR1 MDHEN and CDR2 SYDVKM come from the germline V gene. CDR3 size: 13 residues. The CDR3 loop reads CASSLDGNYGYTF. In nucleotides, the CDR3 is TGTGCCAGCAGTTTAGACGGGAACTATGGCTACACCTTC.

CDR3 loop: CATSGTGIPYEQYF. The CDR3 DNA reads TGTGCCACCAGTGGAACAGGGATACCCTACGAGCAGTACTTC. The chain employs TRBV24-1 and TRBJ2-7; D perhaps matches TRBD1 (6 bases). CDR1 KGHDR and CDR2 SFDVKD come from the germline V gene. CDR3 size: 14 residues. Trimming shortened V by 5 bases and J by 2 bases, and 12 bases separated the two germline ends.

The chain joins TRBV6-5 to TRBJ2-1; perhaps TRBD2 as D (5 bases). In germline, CDR1 is MNHEY, CDR2 SVGAGI. The CDR3 totals 15 residues. Trimming shortened V by 3 bases and J by 1 base, and 10 bases separated the two germline ends. Written as DNA, the CDR3 is TGTGCCAGCAGTTATGGACTTCCTTCCTACAATGAGCAGTTCTTC. Translated: CASSYGLPSYNEQFF.

The rearrangement uses TRBV19 and TRBJ2-2, with TRBD1 matching over 10 bases. Germline V gene data show CDR1 as LNHDA and CDR2 as SQIVND (reference sequence). V dropped 5 bases and J dropped 7; count of bases not matched to a gene: 7. This CDR3 spans 15 amino acids. The CDR3 here is CASSSGTGVGGELFF. DNA of the CDR3: TGTGCCAGTAGTTCCGGGACAGGGGTCGGCGGGGAGCTGTTTTTT.